This T cell receptor (beta chain) is from a study of T cells in Graves' hyperthyroidism and ophthalmopathy (dated by TCRdb to between 2017 and 2020). A note on the overall study: Peripheral blood samples were taken at initial diagnosis, before any treatment was given. Thyroid tissue and blood T-cell repertoires from six Graves' hyperthyroidism patients were also compared in the study. The approximately 100 discovery patients were divided at random into training and test sets in a 7:3 ratio. After sampling, hyperthyroidism patients received methimazole starting at 30 mg daily, and ophthalmopathy patients received high-dose intravenous methylprednisolone. An independent validation cohort of 18 to 20 hyperthyroidism patients and 17 patients who later progressed to ophthalmopathy tested prospective prediction of ophthalmopathy. TCR Vbeta CDR3 sequencing of roughly 140 peripheral blood samples (more than 40 ophthalmopathy, 75 to 85 hyperthyroidism and roughly 17 progressor patients) is reported in the paper. A discovery cohort of around 100 patients, approximately 44 with Graves' ophthalmopathy and about 58 with stable Graves' hyperthyroidism, was used to find distinguishing TCR V-J signatures.

Amplification of TCR beta CDR3 regions was carried out from RNA transcripts. For the first round of RT-PCR on the TCR CDR3, the HTBI primer set was used together with the Qiagen OneStep RT-PCR kit. The libraries were constructed in a second round of multiplex PCR and then size-selected and purified. The libraries were sequenced on an Illumina HiSeq2000 using paired-end 100 bp reads. In the source study's methods: Raw data were processed with SOAPnuke, discarding reads with adapters, uncalled bases, mean Phred below 15, or no exact constant-primer or identifier match. High-quality paired reads were merged using COPE v1.2.5, and each unique nucleotide sequence was defined as a clonotype. MiTCR v1.1 was used to align the clonotypes against IMGT TRBV, TRBD and TRBJ reference segments. Only V-J combinations with frequency above 0.0001, covering 99% to 99.2% of repertoires, were analysed. A TCS score was defined as the ratio of F50 (clonal expansion) to E x V (chaos), with BLOSUM62-based TCRdist applied between CDR3 peptides within each V-J. Welch's t-statistics and random forest reduced roughly 500 V-J features to under 15, which were used in a naive Bayes classifier (R e1071). The raw public data were reprocessed by TCRdb itself: fastp quality trimming at Q25, MiXCR clonotype calling, in-frame beta chains only. Under each unique CDR3 protein, matching rows form one entry showing the most common genes and DNA. These V and J calls rely on TCRdb rather than the paper's analysis. The sample yields about 530,000 distinct CDR3 sequences; about 15% were counted once. The biggest ten clones account for roughly 15% of the sample.

The germline V gene specifies SGHAT as CDR1 and FQNNGV as CDR2. V and J lose 1 base and 11 bases, and a span of 21 bases separates them. The CDR3 runs 17 residues from the cysteine to the phenylalanine. The DNA shown is the 51-base CDR3, in frame from base 1. Note on this clonotype: Its antigen target is currently unknown. There are no base qualities to consult, and no much larger clone falls within one base.

Ophthalmopathy patients had moderately to severely active disease, Clinical Activity Score of at least 3, NOSPECS grade of at least 4, and duration under 3 months. Any patient with an uncontrolled infection, another autoimmune disease, pregnancy or lactation was excluded. Diagnoses were established on the basis of clinical symptoms, serum thyroxine and TRAb, thyroid ultrasound, and orbital computed tomography. PBMCs were separated from 10 ml of fresh peripheral blood using Ficoll-Paque density gradient centrifugation. Total RNA was extracted using Trizol reagent, and RNA quality was assessed on an Agilent 2100 Bioanalyzer. What the authors observed across the whole study: No statistical method was used to fix the sample size in advance, and group allocation was not hidden from the investigators. A model built on a 13 V-J signature distinguished ophthalmopathy from stable hyperthyroidism, reaching about 88% sensitivity and approximately 83% specificity in cross-validation and 80%/75% in testing. During validation, the model predicted progression to ophthalmopathy a median of about 6.3 months ahead of onset, with around 71% sensitivity and less than 85% specificity. Most expanded thyroid clonotypes (frequency above 0.001) were also found in blood, which suggests that blood repertoires may mirror thyroid immune responses.

The sample taken for sequencing was blood. The rearranged segments are TRBV11-2 and TRBJ1-6; TRBD1 could be the D gene, as 6 bases match. This TCR was sampled from a woman between 18 and 30 years old with Graves' ophthalmopathy. In nucleotides, the sequence is TGTGCCAGCAGCTTAGCCCCCGAGCAGGGGTGGTGGCCACCCCTCCACTTT. This is translated as CASSLAPEQGWWPPLHF.